This is a list of T cell receptor beta chains from one sample in a study of blood T cells in healthy people across ages. TCRdb redid the calling of the 5' RACE reads with MiXCR, one entry per CDR3 protein. The data hold over 1,500,000 distinct CDR3 sequences, with around 40% observed a single time. Material for sequencing was blood. The receptors stem from a human donor in good health. Each CDR3 is given with its conserved first and last residue.

CDR3aa | j_gene | v_gene
CASSLGLQGKDIYEQYF | NA | TRBV7-2
CSVKGRMNTEAFF | TRBJ1-1 | TRBV29-1
CASSISPGGAYNEQFF | TRBJ2-1 | TRBV7-3
CASSPLRGRADTQYF | TRBJ2-3 | TRBV12-3/TRBV12-4
CAISVTEASYGYTF | TRBJ1-2 | TRBV10-3
CASSFGRRVQETQYF | TRBJ2-5 | TRBV7-2
CASSLGPPGQLDRNTEAFF | TRBJ1-1 | TRBV7-2
CATSSELAGGLSTDTQYF | TRBJ2-3 | TRBV15
CSARVGDRGDEQYF | TRBJ2-7 | TRBV20-1
CASSQELTGGGGKLFF | TRBJ1-4 | TRBV4-3
CATSDLGQGGYGYTF | TRBJ1-2 | TRBV24-1
CAISLQGTNQPQHF | TRBJ1-5 | TRBV10-3
CASSQGMTGAYEQYF | TRBJ2-7 | TRBV4-3
CATSPAHEETQYF | TRBJ2-3 | TRBV15
CASSFGIVSRSQYF | TRBJ2-5 | TRBV5-6
CASSRGQGLDYEQYF | TRBJ2-7 | TRBV11-1
CASSLVGQGSVYGYTF | TRBJ1-2 | TRBV7-2
CASSLMFNTGELFF | TRBJ2-2 | TRBV27
CASSLMWGQGNEQFF | TRBJ2-1 | TRBV7-3
CASSQDPGTNSPLHF | TRBJ1-6 | TRBV4-3
CASSFVGNQPQHF | TRBJ1-5 | TRBV27
CSVAPSAGNEQFF | TRBJ2-1 | TRBV29-1
CASSRNREWVGTEAFF | TRBJ1-1 | TRBV2
CASRPTTGQDSPLHF | TRBJ1-6 | TRBV7-2
CASTRQGVIYEQYF | TRBJ2-7 | TRBV2
CASSPRGAGGPVSETQYF | TRBJ2-5 | TRBV4-2
CASSQPGGGTDTQYF | TRBJ2-3 | TRBV4-3
CASSLDFRTYGYTF | TRBJ1-2 | TRBV6-6
CASSLVTGQGSGYTF | TRBJ1-2 | TRBV7-2
CASSFAGAGGNQPQHF | TRBJ1-5 | TRBV7-2
CSASNSLDSYYEQYF | TRBJ2-7 | TRBV20-1
CSTSFTGVQETQYF | TRBJ2-5 | TRBV20-1
CASSYEVREKQFF | TRBJ2-1 | TRBV6-2/TRBV6-3
CATTGGGDLYGYTF | TRBJ1-2 | TRBV10-3
CASSPGTGYSAPLHF | TRBJ1-6 | TRBV28
CASDDSGGTYEQYF | TRBJ2-7 | TRBV6-2/TRBV6-3
CASSSDRVEGQPQHF | TRBJ1-5 | TRBV12-3/TRBV12-4
CASSQAQVIYTQYF | TRBJ2-3 | TRBV5-5
CASSSQRGFTDTQYF | TRBJ2-3 | TRBV6-1
CASSDSHEQYF | TRBJ2-7 | TRBV6-1
CASNQTGNEKLFF | TRBJ1-4 | TRBV4-1
CASSLISGPGANTEAFF | TRBJ1-1 | TRBV7-3
CASSLQRGDYNEQFF | TRBJ2-1 | TRBV7-3
CAISEDAETQYF | TRBJ2-5 | TRBV10-3
CASSVQPDVDTEAFF | TRBJ1-1 | TRBV9
CASSLGGMGTGELFF | TRBJ2-2 | TRBV11-2
CASSRSGVEQPQHF | TRBJ1-5 | TRBV12-3/TRBV12-4
CASSPPSGSDGYTF | TRBJ1-2 | TRBV27
CASSPTRAEETQYF | TRBJ2-5 | TRBV7-2
CSASDLTRLYEQYF | TRBJ2-7 | TRBV20-1
CSVTGTGGPEKLFF | TRBJ1-4 | TRBV29-1
CASSFGAGGATQYF | TRBJ2-3 | TRBV27
CASSSNRENTEAFF | TRBJ1-1 | TRBV7-2
CASSLLGGKQPQHF | TRBJ1-5 | TRBV12-3/TRBV12-4
CASSQDRGSRKTQYF | TRBJ2-5 | TRBV4-3
CASSWVRGEAFF | TRBJ1-1 | TRBV28
CASSLPLSGGPYQETQYF | TRBJ2-5 | TRBV7-8
CASSFPFTGLIGYNEQFF | TRBJ2-1 | TRBV28
CASSLGPPGELFF | TRBJ2-2 | TRBV7-9